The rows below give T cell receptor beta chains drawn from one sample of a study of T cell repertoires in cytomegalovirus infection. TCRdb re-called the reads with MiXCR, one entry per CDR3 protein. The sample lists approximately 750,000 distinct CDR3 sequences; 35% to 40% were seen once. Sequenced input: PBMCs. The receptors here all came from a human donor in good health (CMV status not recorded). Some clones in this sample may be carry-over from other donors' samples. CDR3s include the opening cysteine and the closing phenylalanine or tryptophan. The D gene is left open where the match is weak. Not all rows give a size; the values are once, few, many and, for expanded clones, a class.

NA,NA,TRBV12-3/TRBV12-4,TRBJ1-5,CASSLTREGNQPQHF,TGTGCCAGCAGTTTAACCAGGGAGGGCAATCAGCCCCAGCATTTT
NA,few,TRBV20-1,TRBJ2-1,CSARGPPGQFF,TGCAGTGCTAGAGGGCCCCCGGGGCAGTTCTTC
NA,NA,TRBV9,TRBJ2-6,CASSGGVHSSSGANVLTF,TGTGCCAGCAGCGGAGGCGTTCACTCGAGCTCTGGGGCCAACGTCCTGACTTTC
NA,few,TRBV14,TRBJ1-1,CASSPLGRGDTEAFF,TGTGCCAGCAGCCCCCTCGGTAGGGGGGATACTGAAGCTTTCTTT
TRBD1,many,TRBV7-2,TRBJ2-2,CASSIIGTGSGELFF,TGTGCCAGCAGCATCATAGGGACAGGCTCCGGGGAGCTGTTTTTT
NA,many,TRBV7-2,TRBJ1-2,CASSLSLGLGYTF,TGTGCCAGCAGCTTATCTCTGGGCCTAGGCTACACCTTC
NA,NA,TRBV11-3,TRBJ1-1,CSSSLGTHTEAFF,TGTTCCAGCAGCCTAGGGACTCACACTGAAGCTTTCTTT
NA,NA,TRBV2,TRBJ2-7,CASSVVGQQYF,TGTGCCAGCAGTGTAGTAGGCCAGCAGTACTTC
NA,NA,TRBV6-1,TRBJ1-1,CASSGRALGTEAFF,TGTGCCAGCAGTGGCAGGGCCCTGGGCACTGAAGCTTTCTTT
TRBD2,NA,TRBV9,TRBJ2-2,CASSVTSGRVTTGELFF,TGTGCCAGCAGCGTCACTAGCGGGAGGGTAACCACCGGGGAGCTGTTTTTT
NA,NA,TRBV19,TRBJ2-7,CASSIVGSPYEQYF,TGTGCCAGTAGTATAGTGGGCAGCCCCTACGAGCAGTACTTC
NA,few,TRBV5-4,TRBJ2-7,CASSFFHSYEQYF,TGTGCCAGCAGCTTTTTCCACTCCTACGAGCAGTACTTC
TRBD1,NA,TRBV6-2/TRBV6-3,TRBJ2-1,CASSYRQGSEQFF,TGTGCCAGCAGTTATAGACAGGGTAGCGAGCAGTTCTTC
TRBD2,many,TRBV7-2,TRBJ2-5,CASSLVASGRKRETQYF,TGTGCCAGCAGCTTAGTGGCTAGCGGGAGAAAAAGAGAGACCCAGTACTTC
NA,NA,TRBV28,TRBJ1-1,CASSLWSLGVAEAFF,TGTGCCAGCAGTTTGTGGAGCCTAGGGGTGGCTGAAGCTTTCTTT
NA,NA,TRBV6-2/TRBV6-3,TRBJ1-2,CASSYWQGGALGYTF,TGTGCCAGCAGTTACTGGCAGGGTGGTGCTCTTGGCTACACCTTC
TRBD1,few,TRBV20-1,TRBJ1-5,CSARPVTGLNQPQHF,TGCAGTGCTAGGCCTGTGACAGGGCTAAATCAGCCCCAGCATTTT
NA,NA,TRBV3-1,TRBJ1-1,CASSRTGMGNTEAFF,TGTGCCAGCAGCCGAACAGGGATGGGGAACACTGAAGCTTTCTTT
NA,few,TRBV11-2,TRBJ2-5,CASSSSRASVAQYF,TGTGCCAGCAGCTCATCACGGGCCTCCGTGGCCCAGTACTTC
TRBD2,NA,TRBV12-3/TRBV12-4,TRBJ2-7,CASRPGLVANEQYF,TGTGCCAGCAGACCGGGACTAGTAGCGAACGAGCAGTACTTC
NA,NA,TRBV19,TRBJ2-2,CASSKGGRATGELFF,TGTGCCAGTAGCAAGGGGGGCAGGGCGACCGGGGAGCTGTTTTTT
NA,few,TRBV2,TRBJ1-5,CASSYHRDKEGWARQPQHF,TGTGCCAGCAGCTACCACCGGGACAAGGAAGGCTGGGCCCGGCAGCCCCAGCATTTT
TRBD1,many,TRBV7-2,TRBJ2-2,CASSLAGQGGELFF,TGTGCCAGCAGCTTAGCGGGACAGGGCGGGGAGCTGTTTTTT
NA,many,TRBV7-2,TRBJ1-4,CASSPAQGRNEKLFF,TGTGCCAGCAGCCCCGCCCAGGGCCGGAATGAAAAACTGTTTTTT
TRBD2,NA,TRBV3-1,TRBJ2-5,CASSHERGGQETQYF,TGTGCCAGCAGCCATGAACGGGGAGGGCAAGAGACCCAGTACTTC
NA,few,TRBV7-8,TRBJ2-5,CASSLVTRTDLLQETQYF,TGTGCCAGCAGCTTAGTAACTAGGACCGATCTACTCCAAGAGACCCAGTACTTC
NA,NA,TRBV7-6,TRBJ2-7,CASSLVDPAYEQYF,TGTGCCAGCAGCTTAGTGGACCCAGCCTACGAGCAGTACTTC
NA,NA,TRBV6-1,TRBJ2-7,CASRATGNSYEQYF,TGTGCCAGCAGGGCCACAGGGAACTCCTACGAGCAGTACTTC
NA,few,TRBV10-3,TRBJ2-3,CAISEDGGLTDTQYF,TGTGCCATCAGTGAGGATGGGGGGCTCACAGATACGCAGTATTTT
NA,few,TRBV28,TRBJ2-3,CAGRGMGTDTQYF,TGTGCCGGACGGGGGATGGGGACCGATACGCAGTATTTT
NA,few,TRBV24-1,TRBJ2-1,CATDGYNEQFF,TGTGCCACCGACGGGTACAATGAGCAGTTCTTC
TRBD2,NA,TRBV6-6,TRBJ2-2,CARSYRLAENTGELFF,TGTGCCCGCAGTTACCGGCTAGCGGAAAACACCGGGGAGCTGTTTTTT
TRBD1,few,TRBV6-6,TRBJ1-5,CASSYRVLRGRSNQPQHF,TGTGCCAGCAGTTACCGAGTCCTCAGGGGGCGAAGCAATCAGCCCCAGCATTTT
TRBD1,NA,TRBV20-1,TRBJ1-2,CSARDGQGAVYGYTF,TGCAGTGCTAGAGATGGTCAGGGGGCGGTCTATGGCTACACCTTC